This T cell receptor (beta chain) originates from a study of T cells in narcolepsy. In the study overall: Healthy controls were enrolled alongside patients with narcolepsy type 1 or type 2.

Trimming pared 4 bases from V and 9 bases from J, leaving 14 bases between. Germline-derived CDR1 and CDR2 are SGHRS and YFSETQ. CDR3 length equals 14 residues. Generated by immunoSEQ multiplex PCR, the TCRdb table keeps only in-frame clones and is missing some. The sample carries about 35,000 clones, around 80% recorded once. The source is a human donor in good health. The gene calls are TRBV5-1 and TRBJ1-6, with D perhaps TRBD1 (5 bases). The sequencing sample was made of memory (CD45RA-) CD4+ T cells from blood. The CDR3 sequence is CASSPERGLSPLHF. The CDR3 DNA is TGCGCCAGCAGCCCCGAGCGGGGCCTTTCACCCCTCCACTTT. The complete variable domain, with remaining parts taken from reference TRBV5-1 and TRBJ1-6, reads KAGVTQTPRYLIKTRGQQVTLSCSPISGHRSVSWYQQTPGQGLQFLFEYFSETQRNKGNFPGRFSGRQFSNSRSEMNVSTLELGDSALYLCASSPERGLSPLHFGNGTRLTVT.